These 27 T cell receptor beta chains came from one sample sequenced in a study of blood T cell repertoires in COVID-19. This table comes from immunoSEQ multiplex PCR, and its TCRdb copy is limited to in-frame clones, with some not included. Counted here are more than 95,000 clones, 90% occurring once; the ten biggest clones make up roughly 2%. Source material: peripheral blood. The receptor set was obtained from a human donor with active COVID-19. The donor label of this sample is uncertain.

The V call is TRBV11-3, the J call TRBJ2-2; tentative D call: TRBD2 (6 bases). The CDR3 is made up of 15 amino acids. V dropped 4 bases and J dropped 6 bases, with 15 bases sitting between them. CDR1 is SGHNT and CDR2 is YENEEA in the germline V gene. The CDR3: CASSSGGVVPGELFF. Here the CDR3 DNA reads TGTGCCAGCAGCTCAGGAGGGGTGGTCCCCGGGGAGCTGTTTTTT. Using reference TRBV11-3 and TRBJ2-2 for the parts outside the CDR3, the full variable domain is EAGVVQSPRYKIIEKKQPVAFWCNPISGHNTLYWYLQNLGQGPELLIRYENEEAVDDSQLPKDRFSAERLKGVDSTLKIQPAELGDSAVYLCASSSGGVVPGELFFGEGSRLTVL.

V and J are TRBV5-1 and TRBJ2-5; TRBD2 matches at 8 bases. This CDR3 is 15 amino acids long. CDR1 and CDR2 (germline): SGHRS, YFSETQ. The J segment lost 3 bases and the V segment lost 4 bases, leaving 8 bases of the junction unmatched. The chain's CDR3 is CASSRLAGQEETQYF. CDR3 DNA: TGCGCCAGCAGCCGGTTAGCGGGGCAGGAAGAGACCCAGTACTTC.

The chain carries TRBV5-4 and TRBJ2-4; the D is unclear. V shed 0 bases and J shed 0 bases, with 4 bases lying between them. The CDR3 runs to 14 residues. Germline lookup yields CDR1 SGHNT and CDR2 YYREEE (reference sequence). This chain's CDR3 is CASSLGLAKNIQYF. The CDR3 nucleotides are TGTGCCAGCAGCTTGGGACTAGCCAAAAACATTCAGTACTTC.

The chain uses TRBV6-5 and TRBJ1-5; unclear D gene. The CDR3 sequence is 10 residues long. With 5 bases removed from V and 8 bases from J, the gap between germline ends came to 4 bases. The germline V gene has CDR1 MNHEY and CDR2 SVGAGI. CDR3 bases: TGTGCCAGCAGTCCGGAGCCCCAGCATTTT. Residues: CASSPEPQHF.

The CDR3 here is CASSAGTSGSYEQYF. CDR3 nucleotide sequence: TGTGCCAGCAGCGCAGGGACTAGCGGGAGCTACGAGCAGTACTTC. The rearrangement joins TRBV5-4 to TRBJ2-7; 14 bases are a match to TRBD2. Germline V gives CDR1 SGHNT, CDR2 YYREEE (reference sequence). V lost 4 bases to trimming and J lost 3 bases; unmatched junction nucleotides: 3. This CDR3 has 15 residues.

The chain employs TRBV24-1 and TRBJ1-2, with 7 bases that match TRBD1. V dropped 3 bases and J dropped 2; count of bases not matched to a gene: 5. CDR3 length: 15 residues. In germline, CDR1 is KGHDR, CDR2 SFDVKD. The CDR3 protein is CATSDTGTANYGYTF. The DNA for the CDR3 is TGTGCCACCAGTGATACCGGGACAGCCAACTATGGCTACACCTTC.

In DNA form, the CDR3 reads TGTGCCAGCAGCCAAGGGACAGTATACGAGCAGTACTTC. Amino acid sequence: CASSQGTVYEQYF. The genes are TRBV4-2 and TRBJ2-7; D is perhaps TRBD1 (6 bases). V was cut by 1 base and J by 4 bases, with 8 bases left in between. CDR1 is LGHNA, CDR2 YNFKEQ, per germline. The CDR3 is made up of 13 amino acids.

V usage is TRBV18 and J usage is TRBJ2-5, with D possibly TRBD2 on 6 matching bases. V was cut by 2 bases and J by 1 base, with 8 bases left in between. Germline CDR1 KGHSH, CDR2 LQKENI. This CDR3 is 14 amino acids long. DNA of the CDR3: TGTGCCAGCTCACCAGGGGGGTTCCAAGAGACCCAGTACTTC. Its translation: CASSPGGFQETQYF.

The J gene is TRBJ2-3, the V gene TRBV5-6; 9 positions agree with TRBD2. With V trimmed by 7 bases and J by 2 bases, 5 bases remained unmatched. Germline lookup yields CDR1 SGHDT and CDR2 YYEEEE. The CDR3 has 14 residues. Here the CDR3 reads CASSSGEHTDTQYF. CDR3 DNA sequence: TGTGCCAGCTCTAGCGGGGAGCACACAGATACGCAGTATTTT.

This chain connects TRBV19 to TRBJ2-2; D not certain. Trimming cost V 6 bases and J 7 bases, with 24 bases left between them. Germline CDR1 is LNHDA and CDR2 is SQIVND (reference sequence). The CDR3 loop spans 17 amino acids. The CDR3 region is CASSLRSGVGTNGELFF. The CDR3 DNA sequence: TGTGCCAGTAGCCTTAGGTCGGGTGTAGGTACGAACGGGGAGCTGTTTTTT.

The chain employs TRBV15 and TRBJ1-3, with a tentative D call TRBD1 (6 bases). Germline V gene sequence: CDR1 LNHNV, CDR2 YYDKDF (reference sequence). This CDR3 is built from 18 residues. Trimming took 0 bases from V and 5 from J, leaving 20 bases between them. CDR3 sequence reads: CATSRELRAGDERNTIYF. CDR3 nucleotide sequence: TGTGCCACCAGCAGAGAGCTAAGAGCAGGGGATGAAAGAAACACCATATATTTT.

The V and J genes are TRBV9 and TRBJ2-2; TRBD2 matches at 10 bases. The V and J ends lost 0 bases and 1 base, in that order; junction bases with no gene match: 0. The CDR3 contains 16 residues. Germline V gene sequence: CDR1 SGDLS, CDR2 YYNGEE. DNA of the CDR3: TGTGCCAGCAGCGTAGGACTAGCGGGGAACACCGGGGAGCTGTTTTTT. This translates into CASSVGLAGNTGELFF.

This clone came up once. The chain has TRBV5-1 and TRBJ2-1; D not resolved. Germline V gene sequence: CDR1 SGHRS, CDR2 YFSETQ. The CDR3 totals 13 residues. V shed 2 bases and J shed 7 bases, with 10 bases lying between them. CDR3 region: CASSFARVNEQFF. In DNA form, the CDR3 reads TGCGCCAGCAGCTTCGCCCGGGTTAATGAGCAGTTCTTC.

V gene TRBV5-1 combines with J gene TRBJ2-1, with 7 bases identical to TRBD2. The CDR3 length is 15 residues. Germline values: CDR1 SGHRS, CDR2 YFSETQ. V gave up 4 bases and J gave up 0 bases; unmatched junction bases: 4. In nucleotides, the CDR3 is TGCGCCAGCAGCACCTGGGGGGGCTCCTACAATGAGCAGTTCTTC. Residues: CASSTWGGSYNEQFF.

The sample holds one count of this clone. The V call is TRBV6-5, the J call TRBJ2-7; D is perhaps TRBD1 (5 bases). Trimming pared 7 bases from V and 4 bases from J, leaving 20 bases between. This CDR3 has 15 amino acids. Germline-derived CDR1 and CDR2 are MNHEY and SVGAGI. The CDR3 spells CASTPNPGNSYEQYF. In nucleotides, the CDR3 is TGTGCCAGCACCCCTAACCCAGGGAATTCTTACGAGCAGTACTTC.

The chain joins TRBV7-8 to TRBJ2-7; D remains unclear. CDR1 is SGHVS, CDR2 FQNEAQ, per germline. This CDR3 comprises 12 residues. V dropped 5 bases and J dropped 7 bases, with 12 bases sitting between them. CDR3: CASSEPPVEQYF. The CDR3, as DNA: TGTGCCAGCAGCGAGCCGCCGGTTGAGCAGTACTTC.

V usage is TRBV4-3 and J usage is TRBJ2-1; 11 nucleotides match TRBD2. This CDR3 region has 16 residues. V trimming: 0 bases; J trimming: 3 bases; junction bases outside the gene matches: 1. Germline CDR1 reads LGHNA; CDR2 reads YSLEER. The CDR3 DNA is TGCGCCAGCAGCCAAGACGGGACTAGCGGCTACAATGAGCAGTTCTTC. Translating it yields CASSQDGTSGYNEQFF.

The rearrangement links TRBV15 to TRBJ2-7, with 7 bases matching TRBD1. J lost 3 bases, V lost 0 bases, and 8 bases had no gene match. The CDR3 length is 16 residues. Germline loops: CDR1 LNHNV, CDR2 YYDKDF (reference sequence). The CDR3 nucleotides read TGTGCCACCAGCAGAGATTACGGGACAGCAGGCTACGAGCAGTACTTC. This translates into CATSRDYGTAGYEQYF.

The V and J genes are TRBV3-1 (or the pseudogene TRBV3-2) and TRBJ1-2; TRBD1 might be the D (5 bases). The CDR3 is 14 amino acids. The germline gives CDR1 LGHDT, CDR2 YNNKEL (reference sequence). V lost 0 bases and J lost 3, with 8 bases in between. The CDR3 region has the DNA TGTGCCAGCAGCCAAGAGCGGGGCTACTATGGCTACACCTTC. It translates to CASSQERGYYGYTF.

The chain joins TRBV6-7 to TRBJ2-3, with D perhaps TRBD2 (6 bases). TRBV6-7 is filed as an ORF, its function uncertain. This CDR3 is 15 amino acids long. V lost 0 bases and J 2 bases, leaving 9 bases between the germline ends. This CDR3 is CASSYSGLNTDTQYF. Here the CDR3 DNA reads TGTGCCAGCAGTTACTCGGGACTTAACACAGATACGCAGTATTTT.

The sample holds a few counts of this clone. CDR3 in DNA: TGTGCCAGCAGCCCGGGACAGGGGGCGGGTGGCTACACCTTC. It codes for CASSPGQGAGGYTF. The gene calls are TRBV5-4 and TRBJ1-2; TRBD1 aligns across 12 bases. V lost 4 bases to trimming and J lost 7 bases; unmatched junction nucleotides: 5. There are 14 residues in the CDR3. Germline CDR1 reads SGHNT; CDR2 reads YYREEE (reference sequence).

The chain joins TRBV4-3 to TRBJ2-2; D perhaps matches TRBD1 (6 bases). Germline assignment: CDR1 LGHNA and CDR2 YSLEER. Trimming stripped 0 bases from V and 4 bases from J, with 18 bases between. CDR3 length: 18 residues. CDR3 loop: CASSQELSGEVRTGELFF. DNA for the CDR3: TGCGCCAGCAGCCAAGAGTTGTCAGGGGAAGTACGCACCGGGGAGCTGTTTTTT.

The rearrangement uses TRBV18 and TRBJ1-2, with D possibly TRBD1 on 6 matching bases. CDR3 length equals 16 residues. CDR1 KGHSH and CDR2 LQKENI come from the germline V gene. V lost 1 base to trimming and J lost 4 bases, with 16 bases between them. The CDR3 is CASSPLSGKQGYGYTF. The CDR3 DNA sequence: TGTGCCAGCTCACCACTCTCCGGAAAACAGGGCTATGGCTACACCTTC.

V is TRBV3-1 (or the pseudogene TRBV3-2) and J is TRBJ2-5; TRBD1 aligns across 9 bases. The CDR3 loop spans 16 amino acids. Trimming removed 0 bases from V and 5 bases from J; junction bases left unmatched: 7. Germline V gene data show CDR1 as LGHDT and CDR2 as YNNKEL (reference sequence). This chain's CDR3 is CASSQDRTGVGETQYF. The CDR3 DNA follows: TGTGCCAGCAGCCAAGACCGGACAGGGGTAGGGGAGACCCAGTACTTC.

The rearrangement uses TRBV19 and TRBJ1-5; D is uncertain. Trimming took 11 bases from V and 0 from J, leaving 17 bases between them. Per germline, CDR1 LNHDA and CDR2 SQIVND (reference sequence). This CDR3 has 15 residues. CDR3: CACSETSISNQPQHF. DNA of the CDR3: TGTGCCTGCAGCGAAACATCGATTAGCAATCAGCCCCAGCATTTT.

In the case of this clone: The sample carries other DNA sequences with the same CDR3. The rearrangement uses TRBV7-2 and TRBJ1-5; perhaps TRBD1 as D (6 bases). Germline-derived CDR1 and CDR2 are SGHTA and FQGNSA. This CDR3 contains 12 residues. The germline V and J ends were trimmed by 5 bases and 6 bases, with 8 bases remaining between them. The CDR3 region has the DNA TGTGCCAGCAGCCTCAGGGGTCAGCCCCAGCATTTT. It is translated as CASSLRGQPQHF.

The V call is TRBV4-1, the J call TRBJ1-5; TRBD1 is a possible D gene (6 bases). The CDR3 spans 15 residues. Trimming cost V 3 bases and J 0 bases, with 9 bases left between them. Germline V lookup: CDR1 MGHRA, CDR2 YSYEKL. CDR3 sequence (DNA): TGCGCCAGCAGCCAGGCAGGGGTTAGCAATCAGCCCCAGCATTTT. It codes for CASSQAGVSNQPQHF.